This T cell receptor (beta chain) was recovered during a study of identical twins. This clonotype was observed at least ten times. The antigen is undetermined. Notes on the study in general: Low generation probability was overrepresented in out-of-frame alpha sequences shared by twins. Zero-insertion analyses might be partly confounded by invariant T cells like MAIT and iNKT. Memory repertoires lacked the insertion deficit that abundant cord blood beta clonotypes showed.

The J segment lost 4 bases and the V segment lost 5 bases, leaving 5 bases of the junction unmatched. This CDR3 comprises 14 residues. In TCRdb, the 5' RACE reads were re-called with MiXCR into one record per CDR3 protein. The table records 310,000 or so distinct CDR3 sequences, 7.5% to 9.5% of them present only once. This sample also appeared in a second study, on yellow fever vaccine responses in identical twins. This second report adds: Twins showed a vaccine T cell response that reportedly seemed partly convergent, partly personalized.

This chain joins TRBV12-3 or TRBV12-4 and TRBJ2-5, with 9 bases matching TRBD1. The sequenced material came from CD8+ T cells sorted from blood. This clonotype originated in a woman in her late teens or twenties in good health. CDR3 amino acids: CASSPGTGRETQYF. For the CDR3, the DNA is TGTGCCAGCAGTCCTGGGACAGGGAGAGAGACCCAGTACTTC.